Detailed here is one T cell receptor beta chain. What it recognizes is unknown. These data come from a study of cytomegalovirus exposure and HLA in healthy donors. Study-level findings and limits: The authors later linked a missense DCLRE1C variant to TCR beta V- and J-gene trimming.

PCR employed 60 Vbeta and 13 Jbeta primers. Sequenced by immunoSEQ multiplex PCR; TCRdb stores in-frame clones only, minus some. The data contain some 130,000 clones, around three quarters of them singletons. The CDR3 extends over 12 amino acids. In germline, CDR1 is MDHEN, CDR2 SYDVKM. The V end was cut by 4 bases, the J end by 4 bases, with 7 bases between. The chain is built from TRBV28 and TRBJ1-2, with a weak D call TRBD1 (6 bases). The sequenced material came from PBMCs. The sequence was obtained from a man between 35 and 55 years old in good health and CMV-seronegative. CDR3 in amino acids: CASSSQGYGYTF. The DNA for the CDR3 is TGTGCCAGCAGTTCACAGGGCTATGGCTACACCTTC.